The clone carrying this T cell receptor beta chain was detected ten times or more. The antigen remains unidentified. This specimen belongs to a study of response to subunit inactivated influenza vaccine. The study's findings and limits: Few new T cells, the authors suggested, are recruited by each seasonal influenza vaccination.

Trimming cost V 1 base and J 1 base, with 9 bases left between them. Germline lookup yields CDR1 MGHRA and CDR2 YSYEKL. The CDR3 loop spans 15 amino acids. TCRdb ran MiXCR on the RT-PCR reads and lists one entry per CDR3 protein. The sample has 450,000 to 600,000 distinct CDR3 sequences, 7.5% to 8.5% seen once. This clonotype was sampled from a man aged 50 to 75 who received an inactivated influenza vaccine. The chain is built from TRBV4-1 and TRBJ2-3; D not resolved. Here the sequenced sample was PBMCs from blood, taken around 25 months after vaccination. For the CDR3, the DNA is TGCGCCAGCAGCCAAGTCGGCTGGGGCACAGATACGCAGTATTTT. It specifies CASSQVGWGTDTQYF.